This T cell receptor (beta chain) was observed in a study of shared clonotypes between healthy human individuals (dated by TCRdb to between 2020 and 2021). Some background on the complete study: The cohort comprised two women and three men aged 18 to 49 years. Per donor, three plates each were used for CD4 naive and CD4 memory, two for CD8 naive, and one for CD8 memory. To estimate repertoire size and how much clonotypes are shared between individuals, the study performed deep sequencing of blood TCR repertoires from roughly five healthy adults. To increase sequencing depth and limit assay-specific biases, different laboratories used diverse techniques to prepare libraries and sequence TCR repertoires. Per donor, leukapheresis produced somewhere between about 0.94 and 10 billion PBMCs. General study outcomes and caveats: Sampling was limited to blood, and TCR repertoires in tissue likely differ from TCR repertoires in blood. Because the study included a small number of donors, the genetic and exposure-history diversity represented was limited. Compared with non-shared clonotypes, clonotypes shared by all four sorted-subset donors had higher generation probabilities. When a handful of donors were compared, the shared fraction of clonotypes was about 5% for naive CD4, 3.5% for naive CD8, more than 2% for memory CD4, and less than 0.5% for memory CD8. Based on pairwise subsampling, the degree of clonotype sharing among donors was expected to be affected by sequencing depth. Naive subsets generally had larger estimated clonotype richness than memory subsets did. Rarefaction of sorted-subset datasets indicated incomplete sequencing despite the large sequencing depth.

The count of this clone is one. What antigen it recognizes has not been identified. No base-level quality is on record; no much larger clone is a single base apart. Reading from cysteine to phenylalanine, the CDR3 counts 13 amino acids. Only the CDR3 portion is preserved as DNA: 39 bases, with reading frame beginning at the first base. CDR1 and CDR2 were assigned from the germline V gene (reference sequence) as SGHNT and YYREEE. V drops 4 bases and J drops 2 bases, leaving 9 bases in between. TCR CDR3 regions were amplified from genomic DNA by multiplex PCR using the deep immunoSEQ assay. Genomic DNA extracted from each cell subset was distributed evenly over all wells of several immunoSEQ 96-well plates, and each plate served as one replicate. Each replicate PCR for sorted subsets received roughly 0.2 ug genomic DNA, equal to roughly 33,000 T cell genomes. Purified libraries were measured with a Qubit 3.0 fluorometer, size-checked on a Bioanalyzer 2100, and measured again with the KAPA Library Quantification kit. Each immunoSEQ 96-well plate was sequenced on its own single-read 150-cycle Illumina NextSeq 550 flow cell. The original pipeline was this. Because the immunoSEQ output included only junctional sequences and no quality scores, the filtering could not be the same as the filtering used for full-length reads. Sequences were annotated with PyIR, a Python wrapper for IgBLAST v1.9, using IMGT germline references to assign V/J genes and CDR3. Any read was removed if the V/J assignment was weak (E-value above 1e-6), the CDR3 was missing, or the read contained stop codons, out-of-frame junctions, or ambiguous translated residues. V3J clonotypes were defined as sequences sharing the same inferred V gene, J gene, and CDR3 amino acid sequence. To compute the percentage overlap between repertoires, the number of shared unique clonotypes was divided by the size of the smaller repertoire. Repertoire richness was assessed with RTK rarefaction, the Chao1 estimator, and Recon v2.1 estimates of unobserved clonotypes. OLGA was used to compute generation probabilities for all TCRbeta clonotypes that the gDNA method yielded from a handful of donors. TCRdb took this table from immuneACCESS and kept in-frame rearrangements with V and J called. Such tables lack part of the clones; where checked against another copy, unresolved V genes explain under half of the gap, and the rest is unexplained. That table is the source of V, J and clone size, and D and trimming were worked out from the DNA. The sample table shows roughly 700,000 clones, and roughly 70% are seen once. Clones ranked in the top ten supply 1.5% to 2% of the sample.

The donors were healthy, HIV-negative adults with no recently reported acute infections or vaccinations. All donors were Caucasian adults living in Nashville, Tennessee, USA. CD4+ T cells were enriched by magnetic negative selection, after which naive cells were positively selected on CD45RA and the negative fraction was taken as the memory subset. After blood collection by leukapheresis, PBMCs were isolated using Ficoll-Histopaque density gradient centrifugation and then cryopreserved in the vapor phase of liquid nitrogen. Analytical flow cytometry was used to check the purity and quantity of each magnetically sorted T cell population. Each sorted fraction had its genomic DNA isolated and then quantified by UV absorbance on a Nanodrop 2000c.

The source material was memory CD4+ T cells sorted from blood. Per the publication, the cell subset or site label means: CD45RA-negative fraction. This TCR was recovered from a woman in her twenties or thirties in good health. The chain was built from TRBV5-4 and TRBJ2-5, with no confident D gene call. The CDR3: CASSRVYQETQYF. The sequenced DNA is TGTGCCAGCAGCCGCGTATATCAAGAGACCCAGTACTTC.